The 28 T cell receptor beta chains reported below all come from one sample, sequenced in a study of cytomegalovirus exposure and HLA in healthy donors. The PCR was carried out with 60 Vbeta primers and 13 Jbeta primers. TCRdb's copy holds only in-frame clones and misses some; the assay was immunoSEQ multiplex PCR. Of around 150,000 clones listed, roughly 83% are singletons. Material for sequencing was PBMCs. The receptors were sampled from a woman aged 18-35 years in good health and CMV-seronegative.

The chain recombines TRBV25-1 with TRBJ2-7, with TRBD2 as a possible D gene (6 bases). The CDR3 has 14 residues. Germline V gene sequence: CDR1 MGHDK, CDR2 SYGVNS. V lost 7 bases and J lost 3, with 16 bases in between. DNA for the CDR3: TGTGCCAGCACCCCCTTCCCGGAGGGCTACGAGCAGTACTTC. Translation: CASTPFPEGYEQYF.

This chain connects TRBV7-9 to TRBJ2-2, with D tentatively TRBD1 (5 bases). The germline V gene has CDR1 SEHNR and CDR2 FQNEAQ (reference sequence). Trimming removed 7 bases from V and 1 base from J, with 16 bases in between. The CDR3 is 16 amino acids. CDR3 nucleotide sequence: TGTGCCAGCAACCCCAGGGCAGGTCTGAACACCGGGGAGCTGTTTTTT. This codes for CASNPRAGLNTGELFF.

The V and J genes are TRBV6-1 and TRBJ2-1; D might be TRBD2 (5 bases). Germline V lookup: CDR1 MNHNS, CDR2 SASEGT. The CDR3 length is 17 residues. V was trimmed by 4 bases and J by 0 bases, leaving 16 bases between them. CDR3 bases: TGTGCCAGCAGTGGCCGGATGACTACTCACTCCTACAATGAGCAGTTCTTC. Translated, it gives CASSGRMTTHSYNEQFF.

This chain uses TRBV6-5 with TRBJ1-2; D unclear. V lost 7 bases and J lost 8, with 14 bases in between. Germline CDR1 MNHEY, CDR2 SVGAGI. The CDR3 is 12 amino acids. The CDR3 loop is CASTMGGWGYTF. The CDR3 DNA is TGTGCCAGCACCATGGGAGGGTGGGGCTACACCTTC.

V and J are TRBV6-5 and TRBJ1-3; maybe TRBD1 (6 bases). Trimming took off 4 bases at V and 0 bases at J, with 10 bases between the two ends. This CDR3 is built from 15 residues. Germline V lookup: CDR1 MNHEY, CDR2 SVGAGI. CDR3 loop: CASSFGQHSGNTIYF. CDR3 sequence (DNA): TGTGCCAGCAGTTTTGGACAGCACTCTGGAAACACCATATATTTT.

The rearrangement links TRBV30 to TRBJ1-1, with 9 positions matching TRBD1. The trim removed 7 bases at V and 2 bases at J, leaving 2 bases unmatched. Germline loops: CDR1 GTSNPN, CDR2 SVGIG (reference sequence). The CDR3 covers 12 residues. CDR3 sequence reads: CASDRGNTEAFF. The CDR3 coding sequence is TGTGCCTCGGACAGGGGAAACACTGAAGCTTTCTTT.

In its sample, this clone was seen a few times. The chain uses TRBV5-1 and TRBJ1-6; 9 positions agree with TRBD1. CDR3 length equals 15 residues. Germline CDR1 and CDR2: SGHRS and YFSETQ. Losses at the gene ends were 4 bases for V and 9 bases for J; bases not matched to a gene: 8. The CDR3 coding sequence is TGCGCCAGCAGCCTGGGGACAGGGTTTGTTTCACCCCTCCACTTT. Translation gives CASSLGTGFVSPLHF. Looking up the rest from reference TRBV5-1 and TRBJ1-6 gives the full variable domain: KAGVTQTPRYLIKTRGQQVTLSCSPISGHRSVSWYQQTPGQGLQFLFEYFSETQRNKGNFPGRFSGRQFSNSRSEMNVSTLELGDSALYLCASSLGTGFVSPLHFGNGTRLTVT.

The gene calls are TRBV28 and TRBJ1-5; perhaps TRBD1 as D (5 bases). Trimming stripped 6 bases from V and 2 bases from J, with 14 bases between. Germline loops: CDR1 MDHEN, CDR2 SYDVKM. The CDR3 runs to 15 residues. The CDR3 protein is CASRPQDAGNQPQHF. The CDR3 DNA reads TGTGCCAGCAGACCACAGGACGCGGGCAATCAGCCCCAGCATTTT. Full variable domain (missing parts from reference TRBV28 and TRBJ1-5): DVKVTQSSRYLVKRTGEKVFLECVQDMDHENMFWYRQDPGLGLRLIYFSYDVKMKEKGDIPEGYSVSREKKERFSLILESASTNQTSMYLCASRPQDAGNQPQHFGDGTRLSIL.

The count of this clone is one. The rearrangement links TRBV19 to TRBJ1-2, with TRBD1 matching over 9 bases. V dropped 3 bases and J dropped 6; count of bases not matched to a gene: 2. The CDR3 has 13 residues. The germline CDR1 and CDR2 sequences are LNHDA and SQIVND (reference sequence). Written as DNA, the CDR3 is TGTGCCAGTAGTATGGACAGGGGAAATGGCTACACCTTC. It codes for CASSMDRGNGYTF.

This chain joins TRBV10-1 and TRBJ1-4; tentatively, D is TRBD1 (6 bases). The germline gives CDR1 WNHNN, CDR2 SYGVQD (reference sequence). The ends were cut back, 6 bases at V and 6 bases at J, with 20 bases in the middle. This CDR3 region has 16 residues. The CDR3 here is CASRPPPQGMDEKLFF. CDR3 sequence (DNA): TGCGCCAGCAGGCCCCCACCACAGGGTATGGATGAAAAACTGTTTTTT.

This clone was observed once. The chain employs TRBV13 and TRBJ1-3, with D perhaps TRBD1 (5 bases). With 2 bases removed from V and 4 bases from J, the gap between germline ends came to 15 bases. The CDR3 runs 16 residues. Germline loops: CDR1 PRHDT, CDR2 FYEKMQ (reference sequence). CDR3 sequence reads: CASSLQGSESGNTIYF. The DNA for the CDR3 is TGTGCCAGCAGCTTACAGGGATCCGAATCGGGAAACACCATATATTTT.

CDR3 protein: CASRRGVYGYTF. CDR3 coding DNA: TGTGCCAGCAGAAGGGGTGTGTATGGCTACACCTTC. V and J are TRBV27 and TRBJ1-2; TRBD1 might be the D (5 bases). V lost 6 bases and J 5 bases, leaving 10 bases between the germline ends. The CDR3 has 12 residues. Germline CDR1 reads MNHEY; CDR2 reads SMNVEV (reference sequence).

In its sample, this clone was seen a few times. This CDR3 is CAWSVSLIRGGPYNEQFF. The DNA of the CDR3 is TGTGCCTGGAGTGTCTCCCTTATTCGGGGGGGACCCTACAATGAGCAGTTCTTC. The V call is TRBV30, the J call TRBJ2-1; the match to TRBD2 covers 8 bases. The CDR3 length is 18 residues. J gave up 2 bases and V 0 bases, and 12 bases lay outside the gene matches. Germline V CDR1 and CDR2: GTSNPN, SVGIG (reference sequence).

V usage is TRBV6-4 and J usage is TRBJ1-2; TRBD1 aligns across 9 bases. This CDR3 is 14 amino acids long. V shed 6 bases and J 7 bases; nucleotides not matched to a gene: 9. Germline CDR1 is MRHNA and CDR2 is SNTAGT. The CDR3 protein is CASSESRGQGGYTF. CDR3 DNA sequence: TGTGCCAGCAGCGAAAGTAGGGGACAGGGTGGCTACACCTTC.

This rearrangement joins TRBV6-1 to TRBJ1-1; D is undetermined. This CDR3 spans 13 amino acids. Germline V lookup: CDR1 MNHNS, CDR2 SASEGT. The ends were cut back, 5 bases at V and 0 bases at J, with 7 bases in the middle. The CDR3 bases are TGTGCCAGCAGTAGCTTGGTGAACACTGAAGCTTTCTTT. Translated, it gives CASSSLVNTEAFF.

This chain connects TRBV4-1 to TRBJ1-5; TRBD1 aligns across 7 bases. In germline, CDR1 is MGHRA, CDR2 YSYEKL. J gave up 3 bases and V 0 bases, and 5 bases lay outside the gene matches. The CDR3 runs to 16 residues. The CDR3 nucleotides read TGCGCCAGCAGCCAAGAGAGGGGGCTCTACAATCAGCCCCAGCATTTT. Translated, it gives CASSQERGLYNQPQHF.

The chain joins TRBV9 to TRBJ2-5, with a possible D match to TRBD1 (6 bases). V dropped 3 bases and J dropped 1 base, with 13 bases sitting between them. The CDR3 totals 15 residues. Germline V gives CDR1 SGDLS, CDR2 YYNGEE. The CDR3 region has the DNA TGTGCCAGCAGCGCCATACAGGGTCTCCAAGAGACCCAGTACTTC. Protein sequence: CASSAIQGLQETQYF.

The gene calls are TRBV10-2 and TRBJ2-7, with D tentatively TRBD1 (6 bases). Trimming took off 10 bases at V and 4 bases at J, with 20 bases between the two ends. Germline V gene sequence: CDR1 WSHSY, CDR2 SAAADI. The CDR3 spans 14 residues. The CDR3 reads CATQRDTGQYEQYF. The DNA for the CDR3 is TGCGCCACCCAAAGGGACACTGGACAATACGAGCAGTACTTC.

The V call is TRBV5-1, the J call TRBJ2-5; D might be TRBD2 (5 bases). The CDR3 runs to 14 residues. The V end was cut by 3 bases, the J end by 5 bases, with 14 bases between. Per the germline V gene, CDR1 is SGHRS and CDR2 is YFSETQ. In nucleotides, the CDR3 is TGCGCCAGCAGCTCTAGCAACCGGTTGGAGACCCAGTACTTC. It codes for CASSSSNRLETQYF.

The chain joins TRBV5-1 to TRBJ1-2, with 7 bases identical to TRBD1. This CDR3 has 15 amino acids. V lost 6 bases, J lost 3 bases, and 11 bases stayed unmatched. The germline CDR1 and CDR2 sequences are SGHRS and YFSETQ. CDR3 bases: TGCGCCAGCACCTACCACAGGGACAGCGACTATGGCTACACCTTC. Its translation is CASTYHRDSDYGYTF.

This rearrangement joins TRBV29-1 to TRBJ2-1; maybe TRBD2 (7 bases). V was clipped by 6 bases and J by 5 bases, with 20 bases between them. The germline CDR1 and CDR2 sequences are SQVTM and ANQGSEA. The CDR3 is 15 amino acids. CDR3 sequence reads: CSVARGGAMNNEQFF. The CDR3 DNA follows: TGCAGCGTGGCCCGAGGGGGGGCCATGAACAATGAGCAGTTCTTC.

V usage is TRBV4-1 and J usage is TRBJ2-1, with 14 bases identical to TRBD2. J lost 4 bases, V lost 3 bases, and 5 bases had no gene match. The V gene's germline CDR1 is MGHRA and CDR2 YSYEKL. This CDR3 comprises 17 residues. CDR3 protein: CASSHGLAGGPYNEQFF. In nucleotides, the CDR3 is TGCGCCAGCAGCCACGGACTAGCGGGGGGTCCATACAATGAGCAGTTCTTC.

CDR3 residues: CASSSTTGGSQPQHF. As DNA, the CDR3 is TGCGCCAGCAGCTCGACCACAGGGGGCTCTCAGCCCCAGCATTTT. V and J are TRBV5-1 and TRBJ1-5; TRBD1 matches at 9 bases. Per germline, CDR1 SGHRS and CDR2 YFSETQ. V dropped 3 bases and J dropped 6; count of bases not matched to a gene: 7. This CDR3 is built from 15 residues.

The chain combines TRBV6-1 with TRBJ1-1; no reliable D call. Deletions cut 2 bases from V and 4 bases from J, with 8 bases between. This CDR3 comprises 13 residues. Germline assignment: CDR1 MNHNS and CDR2 SASEGT. CDR3 amino acids: CASSELEGTEAFF. CDR3 coding DNA: TGTGCCAGCAGTGAACTTGAGGGCACTGAAGCTTTCTTT.

The gene calls are TRBV5-4 and TRBJ1-1; D is ambiguous. The CDR3 contains 14 residues. Germline V gene lookup returns CDR1 SGHNT and CDR2 YYREEE (reference sequence). V lost 3 bases, J lost 2 bases, and 11 bases lay in between. CDR3 residues: CASSYRASNTEAFF. The CDR3 nucleotides are TGTGCCAGCAGCTACCGAGCCTCAAACACTGAAGCTTTCTTT.

This clone occurred a few times. This chain joins TRBV28 and TRBJ2-6; 10 bases are shared with TRBD1. The CDR3 has 18 amino acids. CDR1 MDHEN and CDR2 SYDVKM come from the germline V gene. Trimming took 2 bases from V and 1 from J; bases not matched to a gene: 5. This chain's CDR3 is CASSLLGQGRSGANVLTF. In DNA, the CDR3 is TGTGCCAGCAGTTTACTGGGACAGGGGAGGTCTGGGGCCAACGTCCTGACTTTC. The full variable domain, in which reference TRBV28 and TRBJ2-6 provide the parts outside the CDR3, is DVKVTQSSRYLVKRTGEKVFLECVQDMDHENMFWYRQDPGLGLRLIYFSYDVKMKEKGDIPEGYSVSREKKERFSLILESASTNQTSMYLCASSLLGQGRSGANVLTFGAGSRLTVL.

A note on this clone: One end of the junction is discordant with germline, which a read error may explain. The V and J genes are TRBV5-1 and TRBJ2-5, with 7 bases that match TRBD2. The CDR3 runs 13 residues. Germline V gene lookup returns CDR1 SGHRS and CDR2 YFSETQ. In DNA, the CDR3 is TGCGCCAGCACCGACGGGGGGAGTACACTTCCCGACTTC. Amino acid sequence: CASTDGGSTLPDF.

The V and J genes are TRBV11-3 and TRBJ2-3; 8 bases are a match to TRBD2. The germline V gene encodes CDR1 SGHNT and CDR2 YENEEA. With 5 bases clipped from V and 2 bases from J, the junction kept 6 bases outside the gene matches. CDR3 size: 15 residues. CDR3 region: CASSPFGGDTDTQYF. Written as DNA, the CDR3 is TGTGCCAGCAGCCCCTTCGGGGGGGACACAGATACGCAGTATTTT.